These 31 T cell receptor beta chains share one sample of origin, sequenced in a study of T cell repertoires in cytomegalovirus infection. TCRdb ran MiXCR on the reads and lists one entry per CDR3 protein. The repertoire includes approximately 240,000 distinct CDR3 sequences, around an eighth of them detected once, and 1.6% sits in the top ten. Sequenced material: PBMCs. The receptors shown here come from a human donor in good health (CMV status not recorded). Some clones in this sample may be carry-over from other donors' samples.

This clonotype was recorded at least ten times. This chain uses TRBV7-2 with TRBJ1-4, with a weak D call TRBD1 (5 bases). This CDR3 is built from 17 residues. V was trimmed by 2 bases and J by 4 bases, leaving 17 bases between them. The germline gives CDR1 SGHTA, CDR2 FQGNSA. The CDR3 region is CASSLSAWGANNEKLFF. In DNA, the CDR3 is TGTGCCAGCAGCTTATCGGCATGGGGCGCAAATAATGAAAAACTGTTTTTT.

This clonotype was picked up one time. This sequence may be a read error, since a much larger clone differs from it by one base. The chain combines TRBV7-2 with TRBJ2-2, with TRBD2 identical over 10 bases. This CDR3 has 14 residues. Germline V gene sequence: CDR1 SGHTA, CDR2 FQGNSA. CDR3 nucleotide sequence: TGTGCCAGCAGTTCTAGCGGGAGTGCCGGGGAGCTGTCTTTT. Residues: CASSSSGSAGELSF.

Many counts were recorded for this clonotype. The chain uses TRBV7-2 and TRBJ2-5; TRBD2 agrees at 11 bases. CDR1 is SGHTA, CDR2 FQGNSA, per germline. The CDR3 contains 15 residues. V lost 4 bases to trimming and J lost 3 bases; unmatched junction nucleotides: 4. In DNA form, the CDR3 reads TGTGCCAGCAGCTCCCCGACTAGCGGGAAAGAGACCCAGTACTTC. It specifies CASSSPTSGKETQYF.

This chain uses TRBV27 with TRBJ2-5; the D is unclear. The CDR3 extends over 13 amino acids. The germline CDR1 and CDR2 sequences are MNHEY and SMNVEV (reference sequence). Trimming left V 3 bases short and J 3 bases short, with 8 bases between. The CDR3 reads CASSFRRKETQYF. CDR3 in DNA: TGTGCCAGCAGTTTTCGACGGAAAGAGACCCAGTACTTC.

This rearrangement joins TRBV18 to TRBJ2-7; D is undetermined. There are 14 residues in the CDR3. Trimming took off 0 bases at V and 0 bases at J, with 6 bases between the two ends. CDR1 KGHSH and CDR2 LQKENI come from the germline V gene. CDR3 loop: CASSPPRDSYEQYF. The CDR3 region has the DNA TGTGCCAGCTCACCACCAAGGGACTCCTACGAGCAGTACTTC.

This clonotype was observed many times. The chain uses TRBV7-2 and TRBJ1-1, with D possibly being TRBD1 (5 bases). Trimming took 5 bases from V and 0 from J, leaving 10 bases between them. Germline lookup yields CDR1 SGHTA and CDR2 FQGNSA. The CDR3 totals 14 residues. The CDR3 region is CASSEGPMNTEAFF. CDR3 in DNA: TGTGCCAGCAGCGAGGGACCCATGAACACTGAAGCTTTCTTT.

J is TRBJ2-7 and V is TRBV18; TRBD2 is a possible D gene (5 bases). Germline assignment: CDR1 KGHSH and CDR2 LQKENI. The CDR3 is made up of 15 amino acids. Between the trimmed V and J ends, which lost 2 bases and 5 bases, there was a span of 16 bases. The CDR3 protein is CASSPNRGKYDEQYF. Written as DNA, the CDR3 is TGTGCCAGCTCACCAAATAGAGGGAAATACGACGAGCAGTACTTC.

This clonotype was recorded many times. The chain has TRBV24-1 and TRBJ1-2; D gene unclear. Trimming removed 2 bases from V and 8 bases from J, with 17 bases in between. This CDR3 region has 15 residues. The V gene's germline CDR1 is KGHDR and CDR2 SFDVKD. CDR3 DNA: TGTGCCACCAGTGATTCTACCGGGTCTCTGGGAGGCTACACCTTC. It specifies CATSDSTGSLGGYTF.

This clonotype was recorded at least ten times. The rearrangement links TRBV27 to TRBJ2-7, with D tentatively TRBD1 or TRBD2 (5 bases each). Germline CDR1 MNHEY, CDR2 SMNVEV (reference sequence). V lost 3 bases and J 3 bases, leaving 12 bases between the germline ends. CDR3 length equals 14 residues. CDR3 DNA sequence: TGTGCCAGCAGTTTGAGGGGCAGGCTCTACGAGCAGTACTTC. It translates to CASSLRGRLYEQYF.

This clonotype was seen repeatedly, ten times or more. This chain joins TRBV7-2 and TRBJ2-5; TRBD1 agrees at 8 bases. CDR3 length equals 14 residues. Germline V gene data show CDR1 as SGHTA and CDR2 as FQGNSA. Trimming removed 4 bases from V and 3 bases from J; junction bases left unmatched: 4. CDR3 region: CASSSWTGKETQYF. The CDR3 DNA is TGTGCCAGCAGCTCCTGGACAGGGAAAGAGACCCAGTACTTC.

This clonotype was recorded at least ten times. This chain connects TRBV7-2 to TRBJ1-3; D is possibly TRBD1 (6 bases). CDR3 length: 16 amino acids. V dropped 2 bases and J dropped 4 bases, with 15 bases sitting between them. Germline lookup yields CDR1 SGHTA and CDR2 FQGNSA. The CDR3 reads CASSLRGGDWGNTIYF. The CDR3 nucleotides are TGTGCCAGCAGCTTAAGGGGGGGTGACTGGGGAAACACCATATATTTT.

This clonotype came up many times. The CDR3: CAITRGGANTGELFF. The CDR3 DNA is TGTGCCATCACTCGGGGGGGGGCGAACACCGGGGAGCTGTTTTTT. The chain joins TRBV10-3 to TRBJ2-2; TRBD2 aligns across 8 bases. The CDR3 sequence is 15 residues long. Trimming cost V 7 bases and J 0 bases; bases outside gene matches: 4. Germline assignment: CDR1 ENHRY and CDR2 SYGVKD.

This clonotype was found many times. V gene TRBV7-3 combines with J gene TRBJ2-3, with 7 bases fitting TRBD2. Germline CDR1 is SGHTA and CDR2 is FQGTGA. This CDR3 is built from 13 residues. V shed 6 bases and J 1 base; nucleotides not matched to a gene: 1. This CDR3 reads CASRGGRTDTQYF. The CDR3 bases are TGTGCCAGCAGGGGAGGGCGCACAGATACGCAGTATTTT.

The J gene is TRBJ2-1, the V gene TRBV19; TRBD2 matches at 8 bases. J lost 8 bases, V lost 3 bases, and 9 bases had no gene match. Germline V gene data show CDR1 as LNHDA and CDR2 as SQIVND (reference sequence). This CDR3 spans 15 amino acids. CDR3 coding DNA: TGTGCCAGTAGTATCTCCGCGGGGGGAACCGATGAGCAGTTCTTC. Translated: CASSISAGGTDEQFF.

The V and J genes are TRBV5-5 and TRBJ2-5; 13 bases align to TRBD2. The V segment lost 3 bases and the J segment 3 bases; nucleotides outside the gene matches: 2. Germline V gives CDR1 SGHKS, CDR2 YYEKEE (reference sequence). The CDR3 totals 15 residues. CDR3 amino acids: CASSSTSGRKETQYF. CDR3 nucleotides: TGTGCCAGCAGCTCGACTAGCGGGAGGAAAGAGACCCAGTACTTC.

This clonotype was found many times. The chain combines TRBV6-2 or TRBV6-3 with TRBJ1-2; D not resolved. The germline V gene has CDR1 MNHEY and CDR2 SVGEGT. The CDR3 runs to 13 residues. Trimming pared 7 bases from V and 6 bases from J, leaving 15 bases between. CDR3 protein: CASKRPSEDGYTF. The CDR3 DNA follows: TGTGCCAGCAAACGGCCCAGTGAAGATGGCTACACCTTC.

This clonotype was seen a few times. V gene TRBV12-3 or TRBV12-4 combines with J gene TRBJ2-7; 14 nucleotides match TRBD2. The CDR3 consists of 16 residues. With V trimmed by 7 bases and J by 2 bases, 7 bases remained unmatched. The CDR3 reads CASTRTSGRPPYEQYF. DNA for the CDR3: TGTGCCAGCACCCGGACTAGCGGGAGGCCACCCTACGAGCAGTACTTC.

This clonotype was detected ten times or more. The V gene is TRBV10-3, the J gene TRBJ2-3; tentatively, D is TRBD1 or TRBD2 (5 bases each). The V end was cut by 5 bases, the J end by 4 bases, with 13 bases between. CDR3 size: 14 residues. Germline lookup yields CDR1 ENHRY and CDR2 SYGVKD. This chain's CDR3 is CAISQGTGPDTQYF. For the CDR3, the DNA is TGTGCCATCAGTCAGGGTACGGGACCAGATACGCAGTATTTT.

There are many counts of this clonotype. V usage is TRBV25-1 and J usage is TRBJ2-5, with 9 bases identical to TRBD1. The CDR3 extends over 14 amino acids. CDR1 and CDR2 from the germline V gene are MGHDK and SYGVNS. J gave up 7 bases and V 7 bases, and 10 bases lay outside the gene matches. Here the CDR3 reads CASNEGQGQWTQYF. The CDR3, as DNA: TGTGCCAGCAATGAGGGACAGGGCCAATGGACCCAGTACTTC. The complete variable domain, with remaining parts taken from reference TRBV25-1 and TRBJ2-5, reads EADIYQTPRYLVIGTGKKITLECSQTMGHDKMYWYQQDPGMELHLIHYSYGVNSTEKGDLSSESTVSRIRTEHFPLTLESARPSHTSQYLCASNEGQGQWTQYFGPGTRLLVL.

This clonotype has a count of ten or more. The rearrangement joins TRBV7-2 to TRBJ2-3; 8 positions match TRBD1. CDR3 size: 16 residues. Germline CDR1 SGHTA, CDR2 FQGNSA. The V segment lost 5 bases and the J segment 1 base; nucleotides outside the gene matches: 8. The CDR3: CASSRDRGRGTDTQYF. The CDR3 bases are TGTGCCAGCAGCCGCGACAGGGGCCGGGGCACAGATACGCAGTATTTT.

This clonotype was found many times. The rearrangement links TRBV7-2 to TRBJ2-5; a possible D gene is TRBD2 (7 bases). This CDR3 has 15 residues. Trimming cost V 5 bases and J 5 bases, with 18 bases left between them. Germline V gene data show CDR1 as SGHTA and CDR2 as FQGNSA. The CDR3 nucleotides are TGTGCCAGCAGCCGACGGCGGGGGCTCGGGGAGACCCAGTACTTC. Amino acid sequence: CASSRRRGLGETQYF.

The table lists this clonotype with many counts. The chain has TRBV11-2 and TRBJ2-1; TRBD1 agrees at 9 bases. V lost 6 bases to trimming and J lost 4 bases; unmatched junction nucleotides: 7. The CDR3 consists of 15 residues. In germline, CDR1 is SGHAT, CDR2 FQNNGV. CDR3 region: CASRYGQGRYNEQFF. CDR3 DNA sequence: TGTGCCAGCAGATACGGACAGGGGCGTTACAATGAGCAGTTCTTC.

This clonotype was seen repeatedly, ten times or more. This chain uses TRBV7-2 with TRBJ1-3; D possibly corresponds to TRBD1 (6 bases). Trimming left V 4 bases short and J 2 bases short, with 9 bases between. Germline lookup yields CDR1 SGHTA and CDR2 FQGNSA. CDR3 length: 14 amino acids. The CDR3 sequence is CASSSNRAGNTIYF. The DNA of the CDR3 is TGTGCCAGCAGCTCAAACAGGGCTGGAAACACCATATATTTT.

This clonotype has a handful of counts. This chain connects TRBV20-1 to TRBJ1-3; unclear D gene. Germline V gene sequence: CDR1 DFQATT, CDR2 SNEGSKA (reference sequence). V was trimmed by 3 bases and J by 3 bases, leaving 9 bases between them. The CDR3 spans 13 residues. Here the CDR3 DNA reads TGCAGTGCTAGTAAGACCCATGGAAACACCATATATTTT. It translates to CSASKTHGNTIYF.

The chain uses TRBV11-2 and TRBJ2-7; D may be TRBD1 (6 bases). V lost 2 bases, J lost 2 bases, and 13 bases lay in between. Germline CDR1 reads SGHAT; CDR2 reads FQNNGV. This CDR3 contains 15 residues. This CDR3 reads CASSLFRGTPYEQYF. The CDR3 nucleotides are TGTGCCAGCAGCTTATTCAGGGGAACCCCCTACGAGCAGTACTTC. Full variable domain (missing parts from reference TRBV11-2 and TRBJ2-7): EAGVAQSPRYKIIEKRQSVAFWCNPISGHATLYWYQQILGQGPKLLIQFQNNGVVDDSQLPKDRFSAERLKGVDSTLKIQPAKLEDSAVYLCASSLFRGTPYEQYFGPGTRLTVT.

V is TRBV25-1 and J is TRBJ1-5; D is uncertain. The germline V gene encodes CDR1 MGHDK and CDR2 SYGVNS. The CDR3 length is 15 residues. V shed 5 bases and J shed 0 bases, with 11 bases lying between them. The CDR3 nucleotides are TGTGCCAGCAGTCCCCGGACCCATAGCAATCAGCCCCAGCATTTT. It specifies CASSPRTHSNQPQHF.

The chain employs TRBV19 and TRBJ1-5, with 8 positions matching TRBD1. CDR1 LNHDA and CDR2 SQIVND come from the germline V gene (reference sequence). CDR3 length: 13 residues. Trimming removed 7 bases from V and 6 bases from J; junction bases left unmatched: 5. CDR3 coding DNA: TGTGCCAGTACCCGGACAGGGTTTCAGCCCCAGCATTTT. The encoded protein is CASTRTGFQPQHF.

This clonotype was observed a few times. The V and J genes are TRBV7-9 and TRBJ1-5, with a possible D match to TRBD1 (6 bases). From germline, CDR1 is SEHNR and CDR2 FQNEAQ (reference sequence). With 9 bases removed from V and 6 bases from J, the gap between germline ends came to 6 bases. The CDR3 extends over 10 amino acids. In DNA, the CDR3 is TGTGCCAGAGGGGGTCAGCCCCAGCATTTT. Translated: CARGGQPQHF.

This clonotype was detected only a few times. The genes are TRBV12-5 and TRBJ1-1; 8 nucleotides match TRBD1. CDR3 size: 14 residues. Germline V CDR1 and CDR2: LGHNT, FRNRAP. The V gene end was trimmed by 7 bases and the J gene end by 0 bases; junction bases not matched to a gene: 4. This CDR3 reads CASARDRLNTEAFF. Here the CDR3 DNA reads TGTGCTAGTGCCCGGGACAGGTTGAACACTGAAGCTTTCTTT.

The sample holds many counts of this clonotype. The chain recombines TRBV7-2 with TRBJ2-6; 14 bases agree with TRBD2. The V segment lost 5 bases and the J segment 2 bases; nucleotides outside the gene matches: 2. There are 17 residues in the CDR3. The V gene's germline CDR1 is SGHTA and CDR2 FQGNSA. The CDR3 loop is CASSPGLAGAGANVLTF. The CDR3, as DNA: TGTGCCAGCAGCCCGGGACTAGCGGGAGCTGGGGCCAACGTCCTGACTTTC. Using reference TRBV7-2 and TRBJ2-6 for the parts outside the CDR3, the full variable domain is GAGVSQSPSNKVTEKGKDVELRCDPISGHTALYWYRQSLGQGLEFLIYFQGNSAPDKSGLPSDRFSAERTGGSVSTLTIQRTQQEDSAVYLCASSPGLAGAGANVLTFGAGSRLTVL.

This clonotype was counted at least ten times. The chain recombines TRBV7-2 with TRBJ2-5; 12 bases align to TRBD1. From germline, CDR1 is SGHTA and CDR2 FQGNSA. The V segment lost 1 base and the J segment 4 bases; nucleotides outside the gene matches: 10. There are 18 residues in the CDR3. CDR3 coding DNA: TGTGCCAGCAGCTTAGGGGTTGGGACAGGGGGCGCGGTAGAGACCCAGTACTTC. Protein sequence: CASSLGVGTGGAVETQYF. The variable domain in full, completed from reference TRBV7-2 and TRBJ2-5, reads GAGVSQSPSNKVTEKGKDVELRCDPISGHTALYWYRQSLGQGLEFLIYFQGNSAPDKSGLPSDRFSAERTGGSVSTLTIQRTQQEDSAVYLCASSLGVGTGGAVETQYFGPGTRLLVL.